This TCR beta chain emerged from a study of post-analysis software for immune sequencing data. Study-level background: There were relapsing-remitting, secondary progressive and progressive-relapsing multiple sclerosis among the disease courses included.

The CDR3 extends over 11 amino acids. CDR1 SEHNR and CDR2 FQNEAQ come from the germline V gene (reference sequence). The TCR beta cDNA libraries contained unique molecular identifiers. The authors obtained 500,000 to 600,000 cDNA molecules from roughly 1 to 10 million T cells. TCRdb called the PCR reads again in MiXCR, with one record for every CDR3 protein. Of some 260,000 distinct CDR3 sequences listed, 35% to 40% are singletons. Study results and limitations: When compared against controls, multiple sclerosis patients showed significantly lower normalized Chao1 diversity. Controls showed lower frequencies than patients for several TRBV segments, and TRBV5-6, TRBV5-1 and TRBV20-1 were among these.

Only a few counts were recorded for this clonotype. Antigen unknown. One junction end does not reproduce the germline sequence, and a read error may be involved. The rearrangement uses TRBV7-9 and TRBJ1-1; perhaps TRBD1 as D (5 bases). Sequenced sample: blood. The sequence was collected from a girl aged 5 to 17 with multiple sclerosis. CDR3 residues: CASAVDTEAFF. In nucleotides, the CDR3 is TGTGCCAGCGCCGTGGACACCGAAGCTTTCTTT.